This TCR beta chain was sequenced during a study of OX40 agonist ivuxolimab in advanced cancers. The study, taken as a whole, reports: Relative to CD4+ cells, CD8+ T cells on average had more expanded clones.

In regard to this clone: The antigen is unknown.

Clones were read by immunoSEQ multiplex PCR, and TCRdb kept only the in-frame ones, dropping some. The table records some 87,000 clones, 94% of them present only once. V dropped 0 bases and J dropped 4; count of bases not matched to a gene: 9. The CDR3 has 18 amino acids. CDR1 and CDR2 from the germline V gene are LGHNA and YSLEER. The J gene is TRBJ2-7, the V gene TRBV4-3, with TRBD2 identical over 13 bases. The input for sequencing was CD4+ or CD8+ T cells sorted from blood, taken in a trial of the OX40 agonist ivuxolimab. The TCR sequence derives from an adult with an advanced solid tumor such as melanoma, head and neck, liver or kidney cancer. CDR3 loop: CASSQERGLAGVGYEQYF. CDR3 nucleotides: TGCGCCAGCAGCCAAGAGAGAGGACTAGCGGGAGTAGGATACGAGCAGTACTTC.